These 18 T cell receptor beta chains originate from one sample sequenced in a study of human T cells and chemical hapten exposure. TCRdb reprocessed the 5' RACE reads via MiXCR and lists one record per CDR3 protein. The sample holds approximately 150,000 distinct CDR3 sequences, 4.1% seen once. The authors extracted total RNA from unfractionated whole blood. Receptor source: a female donor in good health.

This clonotype was picked up many times. The J gene is TRBJ2-7, the V gene TRBV9; the D is unclear. The V gene's germline CDR1 is SGDLS and CDR2 YYNGEE. With 0 bases removed from V and 0 bases from J, the gap between germline ends came to 4 bases. This CDR3 is 13 amino acids long. CDR3 DNA sequence: TGTGCCAGCAGCGTAGATTACTCCTACGAGCAGTACTTC. It is translated as CASSVDYSYEQYF.

This clonotype came up many times. The chain is built from TRBV27 and TRBJ2-5, with TRBD1 matching 8 bases. The V gene's germline CDR1 is MNHEY and CDR2 SMNVEV (reference sequence). J lost 5 bases, V lost 3 bases, and 5 bases had no gene match. There are 14 residues in the CDR3. The CDR3 spells CASSFRGPSETQYF. CDR3 bases: TGTGCCAGCAGTTTCAGGGGGCCATCGGAGACCCAGTACTTC.

This clonotype was observed at least ten times. The chain uses TRBV7-2 and TRBJ2-3, with D perhaps matching TRBD1 (5 bases). Germline V gene lookup returns CDR1 SGHTA and CDR2 FQGNSA. The V end was cut by 0 bases, the J end by 4 bases, with 5 bases between. This CDR3 has 13 amino acids. The CDR3 region has the DNA TGTGCCAGCAGCTTAGCGACAGCAGATACGCAGTATTTT. As protein: CASSLATADTQYF.

This clonotype was counted only a few times. The rearrangement links TRBV5-6 to TRBJ2-3; possibly TRBD2 for D (5 bases). Germline values: CDR1 SGHDT, CDR2 YYEEEE. This CDR3 is 17 amino acids long. The V gene lost 4 bases and the J gene lost 1 base, with 19 bases spanning the gap. Here the CDR3 reads CASSPLGPAGGTDTQYF. The CDR3 DNA reads as TGTGCCAGCAGCCCCCTGGGCCCCGCGGGTGGCACAGATACGCAGTATTTT.

This clonotype was counted at least ten times. The chain combines TRBV3-1 with TRBJ1-1, with a possible D match to TRBD1 (5 bases). This CDR3 is built from 13 residues. Trimming pared 0 bases from V and 10 bases from J, leaving 12 bases between. Germline loops: CDR1 LGHDT, CDR2 YNNKEL (reference sequence). The CDR3 protein is CASSQDRGIPAFF. In DNA, the CDR3 is TGTGCCAGCAGCCAAGACCGGGGGATCCCAGCTTTCTTT.

This clonotype was seen at least ten times. The chain joins TRBV6-1 to TRBJ2-4; no definite D call. V was trimmed by 6 bases and J by 2 bases, leaving 14 bases between them. Germline V gene data show CDR1 as MNHNS and CDR2 as SASEGT. The CDR3 runs 15 residues. CDR3 sequence: CASRDSGVTKNIQYF. CDR3 nucleotides: TGTGCCAGCAGAGACTCTGGGGTAACCAAAAACATTCAGTACTTC.

The table lists this clonotype with many counts. V and J are TRBV4-3 and TRBJ2-7; no reliable D call. Germline CDR1 LGHNA, CDR2 YSLEER. The CDR3 loop spans 13 amino acids. V shed 3 bases and J shed 3 bases, with 9 bases lying between them. The CDR3 coding sequence is TGCGCCAGCAGCCAGGCAGTAAACTACGAGCAGTACTTC. This gives the protein CASSQAVNYEQYF.

The sample holds many counts of this clonotype. The chain employs TRBV14 and TRBJ1-2; 11 bases fit TRBD1. The germline V gene encodes CDR1 SGHDN and CDR2 FVKESK. CDR3 size: 16 residues. The V and J ends lost 2 bases and 6 bases, in that order; junction bases with no gene match: 8. This CDR3 is CASSQRPGQGDHGYTF. The CDR3 DNA follows: TGTGCCAGCAGCCAACGACCGGGACAGGGGGATCATGGCTACACCTTC.

This clonotype was recorded many times. The V and J genes are TRBV7-9 and TRBJ2-7, with TRBD1 matching over 8 bases. CDR1 and CDR2 (germline): SEHNR, FQNEAQ (reference sequence). CDR3 length: 12 amino acids. V trimming: 5 bases; J trimming: 5 bases; junction bases outside the gene matches: 2. As DNA, the CDR3 is TGTGCCAGCAGCCGGACAGGGAACGAGCAGTACTTC. This codes for CASSRTGNEQYF.

The chain joins TRBV6-2 or TRBV6-3 to TRBJ2-1; D gene unclear. CDR1 and CDR2 from the germline V gene are MNHEY and SVGEGT. The length of the CDR3 is 13 residues. V lost 4 bases, J lost 5 bases, and 9 bases lay in between. The CDR3 DNA sequence: TGTGCCAGCAGTTCGTTAGTGGACAATGAGCAGTTCTTC. This sequence encodes CASSSLVDNEQFF.

This clonotype has ten or more counts. The chain recombines TRBV7-8 with TRBJ2-3, with 9 bases that match TRBD2. Looked up from germline, CDR1 is SGHVS and CDR2 is FQNEAQ. V shed 11 bases, J shed 4 bases, and the junction held 16 bases outside the gene matches. The CDR3 extends over 16 amino acids. This CDR3 is CAAQSSGSGSADTQYF. Written as DNA, the CDR3 is TGTGCCGCCCAGTCCTCTGGTAGCGGGAGTGCAGATACGCAGTATTTT.

This clonotype was recorded at least ten times. The rearrangement links TRBV20-1 to TRBJ2-1; TRBD1 matches at 8 bases. Germline values: CDR1 DFQATT, CDR2 SNEGSKA (reference sequence). With 6 bases clipped from V and 2 bases from J, the junction kept 15 bases outside the gene matches. This CDR3 comprises 17 residues. The CDR3 nucleotides are TGCAGTGCCGTAGCCGGACGCGGGACAGGCGCCTACAATGAGCAGTTCTTC. Protein: CSAVAGRGTGAYNEQFF.

The rearrangement uses TRBV27 and TRBJ1-6; D is unresolved. The CDR3 consists of 15 residues. Trimming removed 5 bases at V and 6 bases at J, with 14 bases between. Germline CDR1 MNHEY, CDR2 SMNVEV (reference sequence). CDR3 coding DNA: TGTGCCAGCAGTCTACTGGACGAATGTAATTCACCCCTCCACTTT. It is translated as CASSLLDECNSPLHF.

This clonotype came up many times. The chain couples TRBV20-1 to TRBJ2-4; unclear D gene. The germline V gene has CDR1 DFQATT and CDR2 SNEGSKA (reference sequence). V lost 1 base to trimming and J lost 1 base, with 2 bases between them. This CDR3 has 12 amino acids. In DNA form, the CDR3 reads TGCAGTGCTAGAGGGGCCAAAAACATTCAGTACTTC. Residues: CSARGAKNIQYF.

This clonotype was recorded at least ten times. This sequence joins TRBV6-5 and TRBJ1-6, with TRBD1 matching over 8 bases. The CDR3 covers 16 residues. The J segment lost 6 bases and the V segment lost 2 bases, leaving 6 bases of the junction unmatched. Germline V CDR1 and CDR2: MNHEY, SVGAGI. The CDR3: CASSYPAGQVNSPLHF. The CDR3 DNA sequence: TGTGCCAGCAGTTACCCCGCGGGACAGGTTAATTCACCCCTCCACTTT.

This clonotype was observed at least ten times. This chain uses TRBV6-2 or TRBV6-3 with TRBJ1-1, with 8 positions matching TRBD1. V was clipped by 6 bases and J by 4 bases; unmatched bases: 19. CDR3 size: 18 residues. Germline V gives CDR1 MNHEY, CDR2 SVGEGT. CDR3 DNA: TGTGCCAGCAGCGATGGTGGACCTGACAGGGGAAGGAGCACTGAAGCTTTCTTT. Its translation is CASSDGGPDRGRSTEAFF.

This clonotype has a count of ten or more. CDR3 nucleotides: TGTGCCAGCAGCTTAGCGGAGGGGTGGGGAGATACGCAGTATTTT. This codes for CASSLAEGWGDTQYF. This sequence joins TRBV7-9 and TRBJ2-3; TRBD2 is a possible D gene (6 bases). Germline CDR1 and CDR2: SEHNR and FQNEAQ (reference sequence). This CDR3 region has 15 residues. The V end lost 0 bases, the J end lost 5 bases, and 12 bases lay between the germline ends.

This clonotype appeared many times. The J gene is TRBJ2-5, the V gene TRBV25-1, with D uncertain. This CDR3 contains 12 residues. Trimming took 3 bases from V and 1 from J, leaving 3 bases between them. The germline V gene encodes CDR1 MGHDK and CDR2 SYGVNS. The CDR3 region is CASSDTQETQYF. CDR3 coding DNA: TGTGCCAGCAGTGACACCCAAGAGACCCAGTACTTC.